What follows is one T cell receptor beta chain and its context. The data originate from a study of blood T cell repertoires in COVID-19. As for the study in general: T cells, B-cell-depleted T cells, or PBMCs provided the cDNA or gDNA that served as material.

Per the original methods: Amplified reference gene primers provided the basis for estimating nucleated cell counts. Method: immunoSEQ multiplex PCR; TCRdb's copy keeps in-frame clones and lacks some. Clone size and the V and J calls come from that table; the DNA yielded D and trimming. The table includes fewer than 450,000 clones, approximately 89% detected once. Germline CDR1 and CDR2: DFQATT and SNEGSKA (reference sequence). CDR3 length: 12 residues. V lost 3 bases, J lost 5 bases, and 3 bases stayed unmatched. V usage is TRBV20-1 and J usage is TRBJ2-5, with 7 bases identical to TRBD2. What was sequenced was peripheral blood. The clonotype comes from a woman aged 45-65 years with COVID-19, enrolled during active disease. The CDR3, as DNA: TGCAGTGCTAGTGCGGGGGTGGAGACCCAGTACTTC. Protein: CSASAGVETQYF.